What follows is one T cell receptor beta chain and its context. The CDR3 has 13 residues. V lost 8 bases and J lost 3, with 12 bases in between. CDR1 is MNHEY and CDR2 is SMNVEV in the germline V gene (reference sequence). The source of the sample is a study of blood T cell repertoires in COVID-19. TCRdb's table, derived via immunoSEQ multiplex PCR, lists solely in-frame clones and lacks some. The sample contains approximately 54,000 clones, roughly 80% of which appear only once. The TCR originated in a woman aged 60-70 years with acute or convalescent COVID-19. This rearrangement joins TRBV27 to TRBJ2-3; D might be TRBD2 (5 bases). Material for sequencing was peripheral blood. This chain's CDR3 is CASAFGKTDTQYF. Written as DNA, the CDR3 is TGTGCCAGCGCTTTCGGGAAAACAGATACGCAGTATTTT.